Each of the 15 T cell receptor beta chains below was sequenced from the same sample in a study of vaccination and CD4 T cells after COVID-19. The treatment here: approximately 10-day PBMC culture with coronavirus spike peptide pools or control peptides (ViraFEST assay). An unexposed donor provided the CD4+ T cells, which were collected before the COVID-19 pandemic (2011-2018). The Oncomine TCR Beta short-read assay was applied to DNA of cultured CD4+ T cells. From cultured CD4+ T cells, genomic DNA was extracted. MiXCR, run by TCRdb on the PCR reads, gives a single entry per CDR3 protein. The sample records fewer than 9,500 distinct CDR3 sequences, 30% to 35% being singletons. These TCRs' antigens remain unknown. The sample comprised CD4+ T cells from blood, cultured in vitro. These receptors were taken from a human donor in good health.

The chain is built from TRBV5-1 and TRBJ2-5; a weak D match, TRBD1 (6 bases). This CDR3 is 19 amino acids long. From germline, CDR1 is SGHRS and CDR2 YFSETQ. Between the trimmed V and J ends, which lost 0 bases and 2 bases, there was a span of 23 bases. The DNA of the CDR3 is TGCGCCAGCAGCTTGGGGGGGCTCCAGGGTCTGGGAGCACAAGAGACCCAGTACTTC. The encoded protein is CASSLGGLQGLGAQETQYF.

This clonotype turned up a few times. This chain links TRBV7-8 with TRBJ2-7, with a weak D call TRBD1 (5 bases). The CDR3 contains 13 residues. The germline CDR1 and CDR2 sequences are SGHVS and FQNEAQ. V lost 2 bases, J lost 5 bases, and 10 bases lay in between. The CDR3 loop reads CASSLRGSNEQYF. In DNA form, the CDR3 reads TGTGCCAGCAGCTTAAGGGGTTCCAACGAGCAGTACTTC.

J is TRBJ2-1 and V is TRBV7-9; TRBD1 matches at 7 bases. In germline, CDR1 is SEHNR, CDR2 FQNEAQ (reference sequence). The CDR3 runs to 13 residues. The trim removed 7 bases at V and 6 bases at J, leaving 6 bases unmatched. The chain's CDR3 is CASTPGQANEQFF. CDR3 coding DNA: TGTGCCAGCACCCCCGGACAGGCCAATGAGCAGTTCTTC.

This clonotype is deemed medium-sized. As DNA, the CDR3 is TGCAGTGCTAGAGATCATCAGTATGGCTACACCTTC. As protein: CSARDHQYGYTF. V usage is TRBV20-1 and J usage is TRBJ1-2; D uncertain. CDR1 is DFQATT and CDR2 is SNEGSKA in the germline V gene (reference sequence). V was trimmed by 0 bases and J by 5 bases, leaving 7 bases between them. The CDR3 covers 12 residues.

This clonotype was observed a handful of times. This chain connects TRBV19 to TRBJ1-1; possibly TRBD1 for D (5 bases). Germline assignment: CDR1 LNHDA and CDR2 SQIVND (reference sequence). This CDR3 comprises 13 residues. Between the trimmed V and J ends, which lost 5 bases and 0 bases, there was a span of 7 bases. CDR3 region: CASSGQMNTEAFF. As DNA, the CDR3 is TGTGCCAGTAGTGGACAAATGAACACTGAAGCTTTCTTT.

The V gene is TRBV7-3, the J gene TRBJ2-1, with TRBD2 matching 12 bases. Germline loops: CDR1 SGHTA, CDR2 FQGTGA. The trim removed 2 bases at V and 14 bases at J, leaving 4 bases unmatched. There are 13 residues in the CDR3. The CDR3 reads CASSLQTSGGKFF. In DNA, the CDR3 is TGTGCCAGCAGCTTACAGACTAGCGGGGGAAAGTTCTTC.

The V gene is TRBV4-1, the J gene TRBJ1-6; D unclear. The germline V gene encodes CDR1 MGHRA and CDR2 YSYEKL. Trimming pared 1 base from V and 10 bases from J, leaving 11 bases between. The CDR3 totals 14 residues. For the CDR3, the DNA is TGCGCCAGCAGCCAAGCGACGACGGGGTCACCCCTCCACTTT. This sequence encodes CASSQATTGSPLHF.

The genes are TRBV6-5 and TRBJ2-7; D not certain. The CDR3 is made up of 14 amino acids. From germline, CDR1 is MNHEY and CDR2 SVGAGI. V was cut by 2 bases and J by 2 bases, with 10 bases left in between. The CDR3 is CASSYDRSAYEQYF. As DNA, the CDR3 is TGTGCCAGCAGTTACGATAGATCAGCCTACGAGCAGTACTTC.

The V and J genes are TRBV20-1 and TRBJ2-7; a weak D match, TRBD2 (5 bases). V was clipped by 3 bases and J by 4 bases, with 16 bases between them. Germline CDR1 is DFQATT and CDR2 is SNEGSKA (reference sequence). This CDR3 has 14 amino acids. The CDR3 nucleotides read TGCAGTGCTAGTCGGGGTGTCTCGGCGTACGAGCAGTACTTC. As protein: CSASRGVSAYEQYF.

This chain uses TRBV30 with TRBJ1-1; D remains unclear. The CDR3 has 16 residues. Germline CDR1 reads GTSNPN; CDR2 reads SVGIG (reference sequence). The V gene lost 4 bases and the J gene lost 3 bases, with 21 bases spanning the gap. The CDR3 DNA sequence: TGTGCCTGGAAGTGGAGTTCTGGAGGTCCGGACACTGAAGCTTTCTTT. This gives the protein CAWKWSSGGPDTEAFF. Complete variable domain (other parts from reference TRBV30 and TRBJ1-1): SQTIHQWPATLVQPVGSPLSLECTVEGTSNPNLYWYRQAAGRGLQLLFYSVGIGQISSEVPQNLSASRPQDRQFILSSKKLLLSDSGFYLCAWKWSSGGPDTEAFFGQGTRLTVV.

This clonotype was seen a handful of times. The V and J genes are TRBV7-8 and TRBJ1-2; maybe TRBD1 (5 bases). V shed 5 bases and J shed 3 bases, with 19 bases lying between them. This CDR3 contains 16 residues. The V gene's germline CDR1 is SGHVS and CDR2 FQNEAQ. CDR3 amino acids: CASSPRGGRADYGYTF. CDR3 nucleotide sequence: TGTGCCAGCAGCCCAAGGGGCGGCAGGGCAGACTATGGCTACACCTTC.

The rearrangement uses TRBV4-1 and TRBJ2-2, with 15 bases lining up with TRBD2. With 3 bases clipped from V and 1 base from J, the junction kept 6 bases outside the gene matches. In germline, CDR1 is MGHRA, CDR2 YSYEKL. This CDR3 is built from 19 residues. The DNA for the CDR3 is TGCGCCAGCAGCCATGGGGGACTAGCGGGAGGTGGGAACACCGGGGAGCTGTTTTTT. This codes for CASSHGGLAGGGNTGELFF.

CDR3 DNA sequence: TGCAGTGCTCTAACTAGCGGGAGGGCCAATGAGCAGTTCTTC. Its translation: CSALTSGRANEQFF. The chain links TRBV20-1 to TRBJ2-1; TRBD2 matches 13 bases. The junction had 4 bases not matched to a gene; V was cut back by 5 bases and J by 6 bases. The CDR3 is 14 amino acids. Per germline, CDR1 DFQATT and CDR2 SNEGSKA (reference sequence).

J is TRBJ2-6 and V is TRBV15; D call uncertain. Per the germline V gene, CDR1 is LNHNV and CDR2 is YYDKDF (reference sequence). Trimming removed 1 base at V and 6 bases at J, with 7 bases between. This CDR3 has 14 residues. CDR3 DNA: TGTGCCACCAGCAGAGGAATTGAGGCCAACGTCCTGACTTTC. Amino acids: CATSRGIEANVLTF.

This clonotype was counted between two and nine times. The rearrangement joins TRBV19 to TRBJ2-7; D unresolved. Germline lookup yields CDR1 LNHDA and CDR2 SQIVND (reference sequence). The V and J ends lost 5 bases and 1 base respectively, with 12 bases between them. This CDR3 is 14 amino acids long. CDR3 sequence: CASSQSLQSYEQYF. The CDR3 DNA reads TGTGCCAGTAGTCAGTCCCTCCAATCCTACGAGCAGTACTTC.